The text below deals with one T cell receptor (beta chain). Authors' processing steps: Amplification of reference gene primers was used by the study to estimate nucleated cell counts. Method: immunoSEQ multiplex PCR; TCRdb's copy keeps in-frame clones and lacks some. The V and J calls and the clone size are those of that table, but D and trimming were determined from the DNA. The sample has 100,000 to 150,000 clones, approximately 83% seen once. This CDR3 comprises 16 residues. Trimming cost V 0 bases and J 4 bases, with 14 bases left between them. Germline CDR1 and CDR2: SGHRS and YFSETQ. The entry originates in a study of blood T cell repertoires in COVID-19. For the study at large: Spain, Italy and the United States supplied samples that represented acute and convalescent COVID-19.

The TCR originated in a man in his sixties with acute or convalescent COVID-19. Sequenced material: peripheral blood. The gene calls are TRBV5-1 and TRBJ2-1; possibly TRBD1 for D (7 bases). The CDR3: CASSLVPQGGYNEQFF. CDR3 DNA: TGCGCCAGCAGCTTGGTCCCCCAGGGGGGTTACAATGAGCAGTTCTTC.